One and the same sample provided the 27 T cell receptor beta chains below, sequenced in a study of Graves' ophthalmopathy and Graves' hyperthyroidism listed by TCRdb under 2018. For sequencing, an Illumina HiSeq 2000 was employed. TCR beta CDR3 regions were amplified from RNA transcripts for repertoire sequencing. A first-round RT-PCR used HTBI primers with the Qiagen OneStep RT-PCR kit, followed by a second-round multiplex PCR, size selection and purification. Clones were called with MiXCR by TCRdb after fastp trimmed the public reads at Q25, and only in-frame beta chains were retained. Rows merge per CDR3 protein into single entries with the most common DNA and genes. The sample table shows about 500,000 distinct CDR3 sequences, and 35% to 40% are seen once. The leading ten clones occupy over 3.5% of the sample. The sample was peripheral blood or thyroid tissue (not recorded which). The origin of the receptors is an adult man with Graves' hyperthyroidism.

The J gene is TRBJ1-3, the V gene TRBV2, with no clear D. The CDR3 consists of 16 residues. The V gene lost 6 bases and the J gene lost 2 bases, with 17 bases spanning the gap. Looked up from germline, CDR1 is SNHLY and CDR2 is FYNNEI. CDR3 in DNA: TGTGCCAGCAGCTTAACGGGGAAGAACACTGGAAACACCATATATTTT. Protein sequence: CASSLTGKNTGNTIYF.

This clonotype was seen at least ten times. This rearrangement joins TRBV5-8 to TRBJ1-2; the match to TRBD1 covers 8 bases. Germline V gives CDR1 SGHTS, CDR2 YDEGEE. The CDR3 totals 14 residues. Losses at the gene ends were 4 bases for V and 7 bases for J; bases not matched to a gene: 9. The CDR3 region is CASSLWTGRRGYTF. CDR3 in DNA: TGTGCCAGCAGCCTCTGGACAGGGCGGCGTGGCTACACCTTC.

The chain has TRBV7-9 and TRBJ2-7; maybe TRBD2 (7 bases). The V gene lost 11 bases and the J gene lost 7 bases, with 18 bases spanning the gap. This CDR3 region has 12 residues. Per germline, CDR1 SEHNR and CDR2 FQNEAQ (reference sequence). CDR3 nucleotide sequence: TGTGCCTGGAGTGGGGGGGCTCGGGAGCAGTACTTC. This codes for CAWSGGAREQYF.

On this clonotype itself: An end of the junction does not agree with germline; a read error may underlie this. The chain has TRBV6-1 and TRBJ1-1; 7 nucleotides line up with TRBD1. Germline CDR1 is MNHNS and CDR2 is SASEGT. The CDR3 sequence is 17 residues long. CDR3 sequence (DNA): TGTGCCAGCAGCGACGGTGATAGGGGGCGACGGAGGCCTGAAGCCTTCTTT. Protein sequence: CASSDGDRGRRRPEAFF.

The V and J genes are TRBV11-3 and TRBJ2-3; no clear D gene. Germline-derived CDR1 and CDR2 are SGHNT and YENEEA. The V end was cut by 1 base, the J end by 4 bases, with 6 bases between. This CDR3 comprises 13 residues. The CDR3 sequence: CASSLVSPDTQYF. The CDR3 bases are TGTGCCAGCAGCTTAGTCAGTCCAGATACGCAGTATTTT.

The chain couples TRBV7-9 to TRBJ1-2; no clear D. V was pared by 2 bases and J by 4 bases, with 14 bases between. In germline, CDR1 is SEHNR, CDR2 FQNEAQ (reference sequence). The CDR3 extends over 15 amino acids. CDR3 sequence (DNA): TGTGCCAGCAGCTTACCTTCCTTCTCGATCTATGGCTACACCTTC. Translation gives CASSLPSFSIYGYTF. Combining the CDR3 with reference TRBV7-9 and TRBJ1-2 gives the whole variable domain DTGVSQNPRHKITKRGQNVTFRCDPISEHNRLYWYRQTLGQGPEFLTYFQNEAQLEKSRLLSDRFSAERPKGSFSTLEIQRTEQGDSAMYLCASSLPSFSIYGYTFGSGTRLTVV.

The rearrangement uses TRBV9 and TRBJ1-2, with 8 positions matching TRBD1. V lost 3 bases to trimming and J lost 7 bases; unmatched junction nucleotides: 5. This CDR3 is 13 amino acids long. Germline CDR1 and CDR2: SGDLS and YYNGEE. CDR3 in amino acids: CASSARTGSGYTF. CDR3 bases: TGTGCCAGCAGCGCCCGGACAGGGAGTGGCTACACCTTC.

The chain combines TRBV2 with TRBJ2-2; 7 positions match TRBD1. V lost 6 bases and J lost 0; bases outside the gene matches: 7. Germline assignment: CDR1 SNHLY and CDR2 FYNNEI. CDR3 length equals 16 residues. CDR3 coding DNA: TGTGCCAGCAGAGATCCGGGGACAGCGAACACCGGGGAGCTGTTTTTT. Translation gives CASRDPGTANTGELFF.

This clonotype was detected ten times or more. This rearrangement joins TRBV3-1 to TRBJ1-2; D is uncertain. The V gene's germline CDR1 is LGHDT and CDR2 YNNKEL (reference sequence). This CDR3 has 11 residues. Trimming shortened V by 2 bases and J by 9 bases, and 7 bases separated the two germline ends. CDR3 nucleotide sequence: TGTGCCAGCAGCCAACAAACCAGCTACACCTTC. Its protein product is CASSQQTSYTF.

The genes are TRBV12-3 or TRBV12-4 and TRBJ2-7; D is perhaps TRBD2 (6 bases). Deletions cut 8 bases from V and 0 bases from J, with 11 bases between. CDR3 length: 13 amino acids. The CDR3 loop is CASLAGSSYEQYF. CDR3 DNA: TGTGCCAGCCTCGCGGGATCCTCCTACGAGCAGTACTTC.

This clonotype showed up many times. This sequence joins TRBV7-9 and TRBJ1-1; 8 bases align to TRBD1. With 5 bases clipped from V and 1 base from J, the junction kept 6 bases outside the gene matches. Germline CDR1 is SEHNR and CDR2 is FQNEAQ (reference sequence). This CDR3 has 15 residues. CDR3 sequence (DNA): TGTGCCAGCAGCCCCGGACAGGGTTGGAACACTGAAGCTTTCTTT. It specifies CASSPGQGWNTEAFF.

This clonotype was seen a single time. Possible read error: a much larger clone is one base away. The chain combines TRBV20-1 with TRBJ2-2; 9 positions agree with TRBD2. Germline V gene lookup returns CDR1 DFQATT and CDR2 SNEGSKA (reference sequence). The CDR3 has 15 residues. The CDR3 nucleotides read TGCAGTACTAGAGGGCGGGAGGGCGACACCGGGGAGCTGTTTTTT. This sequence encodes CSTRGREGDTGELFF.

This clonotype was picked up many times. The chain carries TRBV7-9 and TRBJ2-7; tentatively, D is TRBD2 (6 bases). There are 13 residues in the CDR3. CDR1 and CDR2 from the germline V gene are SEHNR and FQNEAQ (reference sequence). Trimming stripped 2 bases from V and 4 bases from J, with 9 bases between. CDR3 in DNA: TGTGCCAGCAGCTTAATGGGACTTTACGAGCAGTACTTC. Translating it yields CASSLMGLYEQYF. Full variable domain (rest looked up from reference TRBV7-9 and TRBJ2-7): DTGVSQNPRHKITKRGQNVTFRCDPISEHNRLYWYRQTLGQGPEFLTYFQNEAQLEKSRLLSDRFSAERPKGSFSTLEIQRTEQGDSAMYLCASSLMGLYEQYFGPGTRLTVT.

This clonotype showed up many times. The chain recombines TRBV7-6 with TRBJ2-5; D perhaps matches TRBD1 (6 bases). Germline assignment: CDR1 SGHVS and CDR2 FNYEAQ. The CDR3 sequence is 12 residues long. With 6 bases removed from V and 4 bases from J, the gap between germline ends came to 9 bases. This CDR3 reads CASRGDTETQYF. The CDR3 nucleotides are TGTGCCAGCAGAGGGGACACAGAGACCCAGTACTTC.

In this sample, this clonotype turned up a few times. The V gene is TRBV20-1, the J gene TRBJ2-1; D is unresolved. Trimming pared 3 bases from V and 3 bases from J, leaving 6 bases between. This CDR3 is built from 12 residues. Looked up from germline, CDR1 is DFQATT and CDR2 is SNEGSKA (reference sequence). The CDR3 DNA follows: TGCAGTGCTAGTCTGGGCTACAATGAGCAGTTCTTC. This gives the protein CSASLGYNEQFF.

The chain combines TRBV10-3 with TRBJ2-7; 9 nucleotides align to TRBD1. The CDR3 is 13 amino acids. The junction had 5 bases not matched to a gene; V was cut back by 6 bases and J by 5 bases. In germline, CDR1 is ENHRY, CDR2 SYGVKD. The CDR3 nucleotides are TGTGCCATCAGAGGGGGACAGGGAAACGAGCAGTACTTC. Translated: CAIRGGQGNEQYF.

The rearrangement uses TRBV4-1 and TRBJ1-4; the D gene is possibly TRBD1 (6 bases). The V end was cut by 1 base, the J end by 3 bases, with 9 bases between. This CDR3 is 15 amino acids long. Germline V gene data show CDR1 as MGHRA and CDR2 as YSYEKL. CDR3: CASSQVAGANEKLFF. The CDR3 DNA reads TGCGCCAGCAGCCAAGTGGCAGGGGCTAATGAAAAACTGTTTTTT.

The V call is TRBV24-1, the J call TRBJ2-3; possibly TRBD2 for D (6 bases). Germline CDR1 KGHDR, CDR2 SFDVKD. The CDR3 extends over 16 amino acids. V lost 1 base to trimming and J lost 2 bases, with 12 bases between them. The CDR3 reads CATSDFTAGNTDTQYF. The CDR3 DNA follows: TGTGCCACCAGTGATTTTACCGCGGGAAACACAGATACGCAGTATTTT.

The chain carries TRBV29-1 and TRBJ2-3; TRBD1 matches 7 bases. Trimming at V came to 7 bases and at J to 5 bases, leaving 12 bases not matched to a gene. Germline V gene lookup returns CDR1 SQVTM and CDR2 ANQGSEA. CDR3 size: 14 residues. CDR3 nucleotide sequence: TGCAGCGAAGGGCAAGGGGCAGGGGGAGATACGCAGTATTTT. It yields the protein CSEGQGAGGDTQYF.

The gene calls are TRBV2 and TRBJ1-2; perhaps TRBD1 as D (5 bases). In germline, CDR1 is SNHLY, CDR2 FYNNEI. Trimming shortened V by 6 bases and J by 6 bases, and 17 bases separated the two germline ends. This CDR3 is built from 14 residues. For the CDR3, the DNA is TGTGCCAGCAGCCCACAGGTGCGGGGCCATGGCTACACCTTC. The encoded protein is CASSPQVRGHGYTF.

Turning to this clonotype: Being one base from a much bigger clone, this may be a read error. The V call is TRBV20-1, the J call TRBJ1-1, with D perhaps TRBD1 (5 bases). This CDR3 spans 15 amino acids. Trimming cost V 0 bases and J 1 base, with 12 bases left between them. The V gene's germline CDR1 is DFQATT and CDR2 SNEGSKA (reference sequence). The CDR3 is CSARDGGTTNTEAFF. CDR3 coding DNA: TGCAGTGCTAGAGATGGGGGGACGACGAACACTGAAGCTTTCTTT.

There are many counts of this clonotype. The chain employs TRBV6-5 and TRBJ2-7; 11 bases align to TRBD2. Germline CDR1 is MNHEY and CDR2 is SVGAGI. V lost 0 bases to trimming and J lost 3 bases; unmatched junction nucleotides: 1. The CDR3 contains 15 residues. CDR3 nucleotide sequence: TGTGCCAGCAGTTACTCGACTAGCGGGAACTACGAGCAGTACTTC. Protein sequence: CASSYSTSGNYEQYF.

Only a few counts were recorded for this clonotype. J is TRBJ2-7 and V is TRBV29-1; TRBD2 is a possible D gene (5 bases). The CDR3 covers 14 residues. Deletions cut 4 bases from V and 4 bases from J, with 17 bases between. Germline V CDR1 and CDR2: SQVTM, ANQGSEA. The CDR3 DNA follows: TGCAGCGTTGGCCGGGGAGAAGGTTGGTACGAGCAGTACTTC. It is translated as CSVGRGEGWYEQYF.

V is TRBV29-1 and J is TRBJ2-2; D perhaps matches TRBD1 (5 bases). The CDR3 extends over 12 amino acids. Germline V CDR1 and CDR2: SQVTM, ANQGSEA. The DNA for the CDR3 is TGCTCCACAGGTTCGAACACCGGGGAGCTGTTTTTT. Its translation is CSTGSNTGELFF.

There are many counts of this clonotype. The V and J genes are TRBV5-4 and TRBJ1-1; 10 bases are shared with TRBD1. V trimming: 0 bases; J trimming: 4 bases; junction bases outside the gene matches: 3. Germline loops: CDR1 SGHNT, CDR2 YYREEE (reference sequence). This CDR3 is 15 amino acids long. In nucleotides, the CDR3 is TGTGCCAGCAGCTTGGGACAGGGGGCTTTCACTGAAGCTTTCTTT. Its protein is CASSLGQGAFTEAFF.

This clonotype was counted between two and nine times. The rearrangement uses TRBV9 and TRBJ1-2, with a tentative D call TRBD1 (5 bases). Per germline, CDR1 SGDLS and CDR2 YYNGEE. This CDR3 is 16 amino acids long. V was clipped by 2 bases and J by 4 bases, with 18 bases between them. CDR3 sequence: CASSVVPSGRPYGYTF. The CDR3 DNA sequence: TGTGCCAGCAGCGTTGTTCCGTCAGGGAGGCCCTATGGCTACACCTTC.

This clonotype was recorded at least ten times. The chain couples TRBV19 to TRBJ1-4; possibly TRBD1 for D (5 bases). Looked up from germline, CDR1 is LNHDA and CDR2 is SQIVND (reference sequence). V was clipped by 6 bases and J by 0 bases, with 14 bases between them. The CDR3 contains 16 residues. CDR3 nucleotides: TGTGCCAGTAGCGAAAGACGGACAACAACTAATGAAAAACTGTTTTTT. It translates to CASSERRTTTNEKLFF.